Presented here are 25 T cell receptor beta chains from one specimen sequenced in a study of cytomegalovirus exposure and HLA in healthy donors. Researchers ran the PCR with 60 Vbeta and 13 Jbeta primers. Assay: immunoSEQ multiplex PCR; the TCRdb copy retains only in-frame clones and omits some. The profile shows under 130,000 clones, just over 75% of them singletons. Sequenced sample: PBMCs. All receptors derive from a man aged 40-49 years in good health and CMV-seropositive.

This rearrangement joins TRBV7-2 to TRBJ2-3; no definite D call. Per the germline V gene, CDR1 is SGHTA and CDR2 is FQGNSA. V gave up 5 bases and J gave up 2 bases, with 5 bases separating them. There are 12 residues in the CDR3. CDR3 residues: CASSPFTDTQYF. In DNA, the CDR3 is TGTGCCAGCAGCCCTTTCACAGATACGCAGTATTTT.

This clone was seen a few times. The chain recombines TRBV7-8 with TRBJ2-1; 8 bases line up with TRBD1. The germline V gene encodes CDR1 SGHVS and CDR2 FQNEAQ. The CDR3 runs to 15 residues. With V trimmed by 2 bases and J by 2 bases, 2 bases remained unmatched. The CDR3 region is CASSLRQGPYNEQFF. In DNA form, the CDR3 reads TGTGCCAGCAGCTTACGACAGGGGCCCTACAATGAGCAGTTCTTC.

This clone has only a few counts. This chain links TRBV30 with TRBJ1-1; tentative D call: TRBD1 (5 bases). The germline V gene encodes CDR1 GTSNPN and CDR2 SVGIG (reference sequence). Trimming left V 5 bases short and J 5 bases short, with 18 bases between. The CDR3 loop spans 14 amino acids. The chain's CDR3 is CAWGRRGGETEAFF. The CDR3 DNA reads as TGTGCCTGGGGGAGGAGGGGAGGAGAGACTGAAGCTTTCTTT.

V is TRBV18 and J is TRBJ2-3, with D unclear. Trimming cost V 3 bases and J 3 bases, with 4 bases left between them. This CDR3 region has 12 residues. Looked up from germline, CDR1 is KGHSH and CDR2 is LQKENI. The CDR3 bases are TGTGCCAGCTCACCTCGGACAGATACGCAGTATTTT. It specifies CASSPRTDTQYF.

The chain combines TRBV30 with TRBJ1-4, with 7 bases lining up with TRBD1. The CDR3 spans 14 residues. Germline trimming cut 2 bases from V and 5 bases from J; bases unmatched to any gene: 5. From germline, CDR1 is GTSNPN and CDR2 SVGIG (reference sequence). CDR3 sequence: CAWSLDRRNEKLFF. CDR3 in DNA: TGTGCCTGGAGTCTGGACAGGAGAAATGAAAAACTGTTTTTT. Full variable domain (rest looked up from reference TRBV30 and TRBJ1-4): SQTIHQWPATLVQPVGSPLSLECTVEGTSNPNLYWYRQAAGRGLQLLFYSVGIGQISSEVPQNLSASRPQDRQFILSSKKLLLSDSGFYLCAWSLDRRNEKLFFGSGTQLSVL.

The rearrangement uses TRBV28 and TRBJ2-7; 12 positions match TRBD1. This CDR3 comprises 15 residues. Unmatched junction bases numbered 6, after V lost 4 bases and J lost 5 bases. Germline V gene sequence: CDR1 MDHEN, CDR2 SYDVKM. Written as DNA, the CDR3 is TGTGCCAGCAGTTCCAAGGGACAGGGGGCGGACGAGCAGTACTTC. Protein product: CASSSKGQGADEQYF.

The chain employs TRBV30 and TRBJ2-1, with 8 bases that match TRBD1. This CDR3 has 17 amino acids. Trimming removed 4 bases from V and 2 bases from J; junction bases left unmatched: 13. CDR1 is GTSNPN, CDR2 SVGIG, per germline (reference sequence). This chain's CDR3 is CAWKRRGGTGTYNEQFF. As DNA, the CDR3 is TGTGCCTGGAAGAGGCGAGGGGGGACAGGAACCTACAATGAGCAGTTCTTC.

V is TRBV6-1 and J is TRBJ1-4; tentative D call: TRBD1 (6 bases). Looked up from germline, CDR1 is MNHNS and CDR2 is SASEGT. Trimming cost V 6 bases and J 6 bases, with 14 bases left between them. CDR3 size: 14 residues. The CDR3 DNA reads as TGTGCCAGCAGGGGGGGGACAATGGATGAAAAACTGTTTTTT. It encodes CASRGGTMDEKLFF.

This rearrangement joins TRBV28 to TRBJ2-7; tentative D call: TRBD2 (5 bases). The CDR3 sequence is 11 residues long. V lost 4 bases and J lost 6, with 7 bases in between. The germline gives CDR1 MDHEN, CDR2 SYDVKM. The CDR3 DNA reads TGTGCCAGCAGTTCCCGGGGCGAGCAGTACTTC. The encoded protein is CASSSRGEQYF.

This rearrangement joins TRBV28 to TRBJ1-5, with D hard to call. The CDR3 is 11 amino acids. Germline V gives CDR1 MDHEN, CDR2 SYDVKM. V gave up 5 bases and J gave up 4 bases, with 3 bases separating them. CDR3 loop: CASSVNQPQHF. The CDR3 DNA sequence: TGTGCCAGCAGTGTAAATCAGCCCCAGCATTTT.

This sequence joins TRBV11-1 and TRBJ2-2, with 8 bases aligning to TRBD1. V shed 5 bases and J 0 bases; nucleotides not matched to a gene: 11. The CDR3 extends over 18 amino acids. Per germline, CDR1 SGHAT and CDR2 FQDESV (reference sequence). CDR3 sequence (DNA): TGTGCCAGCAGCCCTAGCAGGGGGCGACCTCCGAACACCGGGGAGCTGTTTTTT. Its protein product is CASSPSRGRPPNTGELFF.

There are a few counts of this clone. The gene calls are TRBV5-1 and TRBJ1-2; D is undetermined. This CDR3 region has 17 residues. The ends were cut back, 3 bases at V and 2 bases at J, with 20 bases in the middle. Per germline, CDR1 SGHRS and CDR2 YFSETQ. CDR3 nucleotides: TGCGCCAGCAGCTCTGTTAAATCCGGGAAAGAGAACTATGGCTACACCTTC. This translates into CASSSVKSGKENYGYTF.

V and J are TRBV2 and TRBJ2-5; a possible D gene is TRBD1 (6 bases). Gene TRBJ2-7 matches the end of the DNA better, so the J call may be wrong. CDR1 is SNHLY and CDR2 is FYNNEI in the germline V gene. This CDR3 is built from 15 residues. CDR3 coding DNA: TGTGCCAGCAGTGCTCGGACAGTCGGGGCCTACGAGCAGTACTTC. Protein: CASSARTVGAYEQYF.

The CDR3 sequence: CASSPGLAGGPNEQFF. In nucleotides, the CDR3 is TGTGCCAGCAGCCCAGGACTAGCGGGAGGGCCTAATGAGCAGTTCTTC. V is TRBV7-2 and J is TRBJ2-1; 15 bases match TRBD2. Germline V gene lookup returns CDR1 SGHTA and CDR2 FQGNSA. The V segment lost 5 bases and the J segment 7 bases; nucleotides outside the gene matches: 6. This CDR3 spans 16 amino acids.

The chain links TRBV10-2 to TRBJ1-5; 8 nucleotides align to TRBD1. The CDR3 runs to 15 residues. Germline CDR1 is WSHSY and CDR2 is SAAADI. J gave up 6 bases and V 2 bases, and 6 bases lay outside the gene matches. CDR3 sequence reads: CASSERTGSAQPQHF. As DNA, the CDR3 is TGCGCCAGCAGTGAGCGGACAGGGAGCGCTCAGCCCCAGCATTTT.

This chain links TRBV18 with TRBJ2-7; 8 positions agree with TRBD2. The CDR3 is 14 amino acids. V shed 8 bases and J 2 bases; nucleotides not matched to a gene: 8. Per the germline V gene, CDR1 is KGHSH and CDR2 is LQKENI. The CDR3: CASKTSGGAYEQYF. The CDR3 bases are TGTGCCAGCAAAACTAGCGGCGGGGCCTACGAGCAGTACTTC.

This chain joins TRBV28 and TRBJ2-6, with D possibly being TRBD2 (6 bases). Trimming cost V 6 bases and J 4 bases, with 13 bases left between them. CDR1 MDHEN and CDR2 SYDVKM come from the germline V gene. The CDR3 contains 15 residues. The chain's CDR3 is CASSKREAGANVLTF. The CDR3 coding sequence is TGTGCCAGCAGCAAGAGGGAGGCAGGGGCCAACGTCCTGACTTTC.

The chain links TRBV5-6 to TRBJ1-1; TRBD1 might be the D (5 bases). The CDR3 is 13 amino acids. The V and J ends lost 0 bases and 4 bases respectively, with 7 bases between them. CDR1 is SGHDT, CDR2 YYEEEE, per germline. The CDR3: CASSLGGGTEAFF. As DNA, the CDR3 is TGTGCCAGCAGCTTGGGGGGCGGCACTGAAGCTTTCTTT.

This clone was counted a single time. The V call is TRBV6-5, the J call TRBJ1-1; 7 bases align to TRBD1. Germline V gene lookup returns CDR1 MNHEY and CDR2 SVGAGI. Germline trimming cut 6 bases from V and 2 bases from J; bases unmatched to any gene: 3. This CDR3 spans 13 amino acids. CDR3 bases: TGTGCCAGCAGCTGGGACAGAAACACTGAAGCTTTCTTT. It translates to CASSWDRNTEAFF.

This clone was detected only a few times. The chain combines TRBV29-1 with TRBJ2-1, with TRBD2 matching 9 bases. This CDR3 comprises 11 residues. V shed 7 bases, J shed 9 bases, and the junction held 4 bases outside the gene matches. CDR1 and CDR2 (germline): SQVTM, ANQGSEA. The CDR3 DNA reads TGCAGCGGGGGACTAGCAGGTGAGCAGTTCTTC. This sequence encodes CSGGLAGEQFF.

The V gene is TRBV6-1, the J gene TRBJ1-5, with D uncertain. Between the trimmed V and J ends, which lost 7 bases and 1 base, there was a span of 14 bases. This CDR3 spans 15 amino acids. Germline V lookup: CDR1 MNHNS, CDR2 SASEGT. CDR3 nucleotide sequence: TGTGCCAGCAATTTTTTCAGGTTAAGCAATCAGCCCCAGCATTTT. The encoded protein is CASNFFRLSNQPQHF.

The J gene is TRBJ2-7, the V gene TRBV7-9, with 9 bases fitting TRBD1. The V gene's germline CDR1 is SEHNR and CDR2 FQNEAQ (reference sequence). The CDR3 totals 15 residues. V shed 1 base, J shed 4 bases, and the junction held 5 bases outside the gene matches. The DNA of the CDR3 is TGTGCCAGCAGCTTAGTGGACAGGGGAAGGTACGAGCAGTACTTC. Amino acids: CASSLVDRGRYEQYF.

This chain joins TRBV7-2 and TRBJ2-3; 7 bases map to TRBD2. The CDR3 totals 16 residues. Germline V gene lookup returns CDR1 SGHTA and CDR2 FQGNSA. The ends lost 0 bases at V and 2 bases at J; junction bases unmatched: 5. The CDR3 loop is CASSLAGRGYTDTQYF. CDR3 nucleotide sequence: TGTGCCAGCAGCTTAGCGGGGAGGGGCTACACAGATACGCAGTATTTT.

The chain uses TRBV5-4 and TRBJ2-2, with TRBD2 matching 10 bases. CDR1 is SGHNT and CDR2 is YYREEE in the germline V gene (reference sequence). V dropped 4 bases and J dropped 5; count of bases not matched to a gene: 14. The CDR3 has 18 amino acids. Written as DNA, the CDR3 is TGTGCCAGCAGCCAAACCCAGGTCCTAGCGGGAGTTACCGGGGAGCTGTTTTTT. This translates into CASSQTQVLAGVTGELFF. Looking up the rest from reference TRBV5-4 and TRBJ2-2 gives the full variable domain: ETGVTQSPTHLIKTRGQQVTLRCSSQSGHNTVSWYQQALGQGPQFIFQYYREEENGRGNFPPRFSGLQFPNYSSELNVNALELDDSALYLCASSQTQVLAGVTGELFFGEGSRLTVL.

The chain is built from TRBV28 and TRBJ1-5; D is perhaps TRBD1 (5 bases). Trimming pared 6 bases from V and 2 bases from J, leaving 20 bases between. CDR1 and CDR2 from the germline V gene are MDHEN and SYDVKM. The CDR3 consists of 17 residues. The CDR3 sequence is CASSPLVGREGNQPQHF. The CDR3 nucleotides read TGTGCCAGCAGCCCTCTTGTTGGCAGGGAGGGCAATCAGCCCCAGCATTTT.